The next 29 T cell receptor beta chains were all read from a single sample in a study of T cell changes during pregnancy in multiple sclerosis. Method: immunoSEQ multiplex PCR; TCRdb's copy keeps in-frame clones and lacks some. This sample has 40,000 to 50,000 clones, with less than 95% found just once. The sequenced sample was CD8+ T cells from peripheral blood mononuclear cells, obtained in the first trimester of pregnancy. The origin of the receptors is a female donor with multiple sclerosis, enrolled in a pregnancy study.

The V gene is TRBV5-6, the J gene TRBJ2-7; TRBD1 is a possible D gene (5 bases). Germline lookup yields CDR1 SGHDT and CDR2 YYEEEE. This CDR3 has 14 amino acids. Trimming took 4 bases from V and 1 from J, leaving 12 bases between them. CDR3 sequence (DNA): TGTGCCAGCAGCCTCGCGACAGCATCCTACGAGCAGTACTTC. Residues: CASSLATASYEQYF.

This clone was seen a few times. Distinct nucleotide sequences in the sample also encode this CDR3. This chain joins TRBV5-1 and TRBJ2-7, with 7 bases aligning to TRBD1. There are 15 residues in the CDR3. Per germline, CDR1 SGHRS and CDR2 YFSETQ. With 0 bases clipped from V and 4 bases from J, the junction kept 7 bases outside the gene matches. The CDR3 sequence: CASSLAGTALYEQYF. DNA of the CDR3: TGCGCCAGCAGCTTGGCAGGGACAGCTCTTTACGAGCAGTACTTC.

V and J are TRBV27 and TRBJ2-7; 8 bases are shared with TRBD1. CDR1 and CDR2 from the germline V gene are MNHEY and SMNVEV (reference sequence). The CDR3 runs to 14 residues. J was trimmed by 3 bases and V by 4 bases; bases with no gene match: 5. For the CDR3, the DNA is TGTGCCAGCAGTTACAAGGGACAGGACTACGAGCAGTACTTC. Protein product: CASSYKGQDYEQYF.

The chain links TRBV29-1 to TRBJ2-5; D perhaps matches TRBD1 (6 bases). The J call may be faulty, since TRBJ2-7 better matches the DNA end. The CDR3 has 15 residues. CDR1 is SQVTM, CDR2 ANQGSEA, per germline. The CDR3, as DNA: TGCAGCGTTGTGTGGGGACACAGTACCTTCTACGAGCAGTACTTC. This codes for CSVVWGHSTFYEQYF.

The chain couples TRBV29-1 to TRBJ1-4; no clear D. The germline CDR1 and CDR2 sequences are SQVTM and ANQGSEA. CDR3 length: 14 amino acids. Between the trimmed V and J ends, which lost 6 bases and 5 bases, there was a span of 16 bases. The CDR3 is CSVTPGQENEKLFF. DNA of the CDR3: TGCAGCGTGACCCCAGGTCAGGAAAATGAAAAACTGTTTTTT.

V and J are TRBV30 and TRBJ1-5; D possibly corresponds to TRBD1 (6 bases). CDR3 length: 14 residues. Germline V gene lookup returns CDR1 GTSNPN and CDR2 SVGIG (reference sequence). The V end was cut by 6 bases, the J end by 3 bases, with 15 bases between. The CDR3: CACNRGAFNQPQHF. CDR3 sequence (DNA): TGTGCCTGCAACCGGGGGGCCTTCAATCAGCCCCAGCATTTT.

For this clone: Within the sample, other DNA sequences also encode this same CDR3. The V gene is TRBV5-1, the J gene TRBJ1-3; D not resolved. Trimming shortened V by 4 bases and J by 2 bases, and 13 bases separated the two germline ends. This CDR3 has 15 amino acids. In germline, CDR1 is SGHRS, CDR2 YFSETQ. CDR3 DNA: TGCGCCAGCAGCCCGAGTTCCGATACTGGAAACACCATATATTTT. It codes for CASSPSSDTGNTIYF.

The CDR3 loop is CAIGRGNEAFF. For the CDR3, the DNA is TGTGCGATTGGTAGGGGTAATGAAGCTTTCTTT. The J gene is TRBJ1-1, the V gene TRBV6-6, with D possibly being TRBD1 (5 bases). The CDR3 runs 11 residues. Germline CDR1 reads MNHNY; CDR2 reads SVGAGI (reference sequence).

In this sample, this clone turned up a few times. The chain links TRBV6-6 to TRBJ1-5; weak D call: TRBD1 (6 bases). This CDR3 is 15 amino acids long. Germline CDR1 MNHNY, CDR2 SVGAGI (reference sequence). V lost 2 bases and J 4 bases, leaving 12 bases between the germline ends. CDR3 sequence reads: CASSYLGQKNQPQHF. The DNA of the CDR3 is TGTGCCAGCAGTTACCTTGGACAGAAAAATCAGCCCCAGCATTTT.

The CDR3 region is CASSIPSREDYGYTF. Written as DNA, the CDR3 is TGTGCCAGCAGCATACCTAGCAGGGAGGACTATGGCTACACCTTC. The chain carries TRBV5-4 and TRBJ1-2; D may be TRBD1 (5 bases). CDR1 and CDR2 from the germline V gene are SGHNT and YYREEE (reference sequence). This CDR3 has 15 amino acids. Trimming stripped 4 bases from V and 3 bases from J, with 16 bases between.

The chain recombines TRBV6-5 with TRBJ2-7, with D perhaps matching TRBD1 (7 bases). The CDR3 is made up of 12 amino acids. Germline-derived CDR1 and CDR2 are MNHEY and SVGAGI. The germline V and J ends were trimmed by 4 bases and 7 bases, with 11 bases remaining between them. CDR3 in DNA: TGTGCCAGCAGTTCTCAGGGGGGAGAGCAGTACTTC. It encodes CASSSQGGEQYF.

The genes are TRBV21-1 and TRBJ1-5; the DNA was not compared with TRBD1, the D call given in the table. TRBV21-1 is a listed pseudogene. CDR3 length: 16 amino acids. DNA of the CDR3: TGTGCCAGCAGGGGCTTGCTACATTGGCATCATCAGCCCCAGCATTTT. Translating gives CASRGLLHWHHQPQHF.

J is TRBJ1-1 and V is TRBV4-3, with TRBD1 identical over 7 bases. This CDR3 comprises 15 residues. Trimming took 0 bases from V and 5 from J; bases not matched to a gene: 6. CDR1 and CDR2 (germline): LGHNA, YSLEER. CDR3 nucleotide sequence: TGCGCCAGCAGCCAAGATTACAGGGGAGGAACTGAAGCTTTCTTT. It codes for CASSQDYRGGTEAFF.

The chain couples TRBV9 to TRBJ1-5; a possible D gene is TRBD1 (5 bases). Trimming stripped 3 bases from V and 7 bases from J, with 14 bases between. This CDR3 region has 14 residues. The germline V gene encodes CDR1 SGDLS and CDR2 YYNGEE. The CDR3 reads CASSDWGDGQPQHF. For the CDR3, the DNA is TGTGCCAGCAGCGATTGGGGGGACGGCCAGCCCCAGCATTTT.

J is TRBJ1-4 and V is TRBV7-8; D unclear. CDR3 length: 14 residues. Trimming shortened V by 0 bases and J by 6 bases, and 8 bases separated the two germline ends. CDR1 and CDR2 (germline): SGHVS, FQNEAQ. The CDR3 is CASSLARRYEKLFF. CDR3 bases: TGTGCCAGCAGCTTAGCGCGGAGATATGAAAAACTGTTTTTT.

The rearrangement uses TRBV4-1 and TRBJ1-2; D not resolved. V was trimmed by 0 bases and J by 6 bases, leaving 5 bases between them. The CDR3 covers 12 residues. Germline V lookup: CDR1 MGHRA, CDR2 YSYEKL. The CDR3 sequence: CASSQDGHGYTF. The CDR3 bases are TGCGCCAGCAGCCAAGATGGGCATGGCTACACCTTC.

The chain has TRBV6-1 and TRBJ2-1; TRBD1 agrees at 7 bases. CDR3 length: 14 residues. CDR1 and CDR2 (germline): MNHNS, SASEGT. V was clipped by 6 bases and J by 7 bases; unmatched bases: 9. CDR3 amino acids: CASSRQGFWNEQFF. For the CDR3, the DNA is TGTGCCAGCAGCCGACAGGGTTTTTGGAATGAGCAGTTCTTC.

The chain recombines TRBV14 with TRBJ1-2; TRBD1 matches at 7 bases. Trimming took 3 bases from V and 4 from J; bases not matched to a gene: 11. This CDR3 is 16 amino acids long. Germline CDR1 is SGHDN and CDR2 is FVKESK. CDR3 sequence (DNA): TGTGCCAGCAGCCAGTTCCCGGGACAGCCGGTCTATGGCTACACCTTC. Protein product: CASSQFPGQPVYGYTF. The variable domain in full, completed from reference TRBV14 and TRBJ1-2, reads EAGVTQFPSHSVIEKGQTVTLRCDPISGHDNLYWYRRVMGKEIKFLLHFVKESKQDESGMPNNRFLAERTGGTYSTLKVQPAELEDSGVYFCASSQFPGQPVYGYTFGSGTRLTVV.

The rearrangement links TRBV4-3 to TRBJ2-1; 9 bases align to TRBD1. CDR3 length: 16 residues. J was trimmed by 5 bases and V by 4 bases; bases with no gene match: 9. The germline CDR1 and CDR2 sequences are LGHNA and YSLEER. The CDR3 bases are TGCGCCAGCAGCCTGATCTTGGGACAGGGACACAATGAGCAGTTCTTC. Protein product: CASSLILGQGHNEQFF.

CDR3 sequence (DNA): TGTGCCAGCAGCCAAGATGCAGGGTCAGGCGAAAAACTGTTTTTT. It yields the protein CASSQDAGSGEKLFF. The chain is built from TRBV14 and TRBJ1-4, with D maybe TRBD1 (5 bases). The germline V gene has CDR1 SGHDN and CDR2 FVKESK. The CDR3 runs to 15 residues. V lost 0 bases, J lost 8 bases, and 13 bases lay in between.

Notes on this clone: The sample holds other DNA sequences that translate to the same CDR3. CDR3 sequence (DNA): TGTGCCAGCAGCTTGGGCGGGGGCGGCACAGATACGCAGTATTTT. It yields the protein CASSLGGGGTDTQYF. The chain is built from TRBV5-6 and TRBJ2-3, with a tentative D call TRBD2 (7 bases). Germline V gene data show CDR1 as SGHDT and CDR2 as YYEEEE. The V end lost 0 bases, the J end lost 1 base, and 9 bases lay between the germline ends. The CDR3 runs to 15 residues.

V usage is TRBV11-2 and J usage is TRBJ2-7; no clear D gene. The CDR3 runs to 12 residues. Trimming took 3 bases from V and 4 from J, leaving 7 bases between them. Germline CDR1 is SGHAT and CDR2 is FQNNGV. The CDR3 nucleotides are TGTGCCAGCAGCTTTCCAAATTACGAGCAGTACTTC. It specifies CASSFPNYEQYF.

J is TRBJ2-1 and V is TRBV2; D might be TRBD2 (6 bases). The V end was cut by 7 bases, the J end by 7 bases, with 23 bases between. This CDR3 has 16 residues. Germline-derived CDR1 and CDR2 are SNHLY and FYNNEI. CDR3 protein: CASTYSSAPLPNEQFF. The CDR3 DNA reads TGTGCCAGCACCTATTCTAGCGCCCCTTTACCGAATGAGCAGTTCTTC.

This chain uses TRBV12-5 with TRBJ1-2; TRBD1 matches at 9 bases. CDR1 LGHNT and CDR2 FRNRAP come from the germline V gene. CDR3 length equals 13 residues. J was trimmed by 5 bases and V by 6 bases; bases with no gene match: 4. The CDR3 here is CASGRDRAYGYTF. The DNA of the CDR3 is TGTGCTAGTGGAAGGGACAGGGCATATGGCTACACCTTC.

The chain recombines TRBV5-1 with TRBJ1-1; TRBD1 might be the D (5 bases). Per germline, CDR1 SGHRS and CDR2 YFSETQ. Trimming pared 7 bases from V and 4 bases from J, leaving 14 bases between. CDR3 length: 13 residues. The CDR3 sequence is CASLGEVGTEAFF. The DNA for the CDR3 is TGCGCCAGCTTAGGGGAAGTTGGCACTGAAGCTTTCTTT. Together with reference TRBV5-1 and TRBJ1-1, the CDR3 gives the full variable domain: KAGVTQTPRYLIKTRGQQVTLSCSPISGHRSVSWYQQTPGQGLQFLFEYFSETQRNKGNFPGRFSGRQFSNSRSEMNVSTLELGDSALYLCASLGEVGTEAFFGQGTRLTVV.

The rearrangement joins TRBV4-2 to TRBJ1-3; the D gene is possibly TRBD1 (5 bases). Germline CDR1 reads LGHNA; CDR2 reads YNFKEQ. CDR3 size: 16 residues. Trimming shortened V by 3 bases and J by 4 bases, and 16 bases separated the two germline ends. The CDR3 DNA reads TGTGCCAGCAGCCAGGACGGGGGAGATCAAGGAAACACCATATATTTT. Translated, it gives CASSQDGGDQGNTIYF.

The chain combines TRBV7-8 with TRBJ2-7; D perhaps matches TRBD2 (7 bases). Trimming cost V 3 bases and J 3 bases, with 21 bases left between them. Germline-derived CDR1 and CDR2 are SGHVS and FQNEAQ. This CDR3 is 17 amino acids long. CDR3 nucleotides: TGTGCCAGCAGCTTCGCCCTAGGGGGGGAGGATTTCTACGAGCAGTACTTC. Translating gives CASSFALGGEDFYEQYF. Using reference TRBV7-8 and TRBJ2-7 for the parts outside the CDR3, the full variable domain is GAGVSQSPRYKVAKRGQDVALRCDPISGHVSLFWYQQALGQGPEFLTYFQNEAQLDKSGLPSDRFFAERPEGSVSTLKIQRTQQEDSAVYLCASSFALGGEDFYEQYFGPGTRLTVT.

The chain is built from TRBV19 and TRBJ2-1, with a weak D call TRBD2 (7 bases). The CDR3 is 15 amino acids. Trimming took off 5 bases at V and 1 base at J, with 12 bases between the two ends. Germline values: CDR1 LNHDA, CDR2 SQIVND (reference sequence). The CDR3 spells CASSVQGGSYNEQFF. Here the CDR3 DNA reads TGTGCCAGTAGTGTACAGGGAGGGTCCTACAATGAGCAGTTCTTC.

The chain recombines TRBV19 with TRBJ1-1; a possible D gene is TRBD1 (6 bases). CDR3 length equals 14 residues. The germline V gene encodes CDR1 LNHDA and CDR2 SQIVND (reference sequence). V was shortened by 5 bases and J by 1 base, with 11 bases between the two germline ends. The CDR3 sequence: CASSLMTGNTEAFF. In DNA form, the CDR3 reads TGTGCCAGTAGTCTAATGACAGGGAACACTGAAGCTTTCTTT. Full variable domain (outside the CDR3, taken from reference TRBV19 and TRBJ1-1): DGGITQSPKYLFRKEGQNVTLSCEQNLNHDAMYWYRQDPGQGLRLIYYSQIVNDFQKGDIAEGYSVSREKKESFPLTVTSAQKNPTAFYLCASSLMTGNTEAFFGQGTRLTVV.